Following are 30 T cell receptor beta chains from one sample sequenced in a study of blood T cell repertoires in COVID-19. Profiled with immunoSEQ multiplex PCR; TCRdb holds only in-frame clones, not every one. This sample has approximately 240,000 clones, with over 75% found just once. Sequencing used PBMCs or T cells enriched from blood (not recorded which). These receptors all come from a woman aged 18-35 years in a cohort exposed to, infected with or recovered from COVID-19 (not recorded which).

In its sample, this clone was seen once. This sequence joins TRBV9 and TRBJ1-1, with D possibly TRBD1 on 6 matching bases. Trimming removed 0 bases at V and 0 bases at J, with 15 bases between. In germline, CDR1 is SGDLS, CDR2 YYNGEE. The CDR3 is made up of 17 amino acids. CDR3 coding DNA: TGTGCCAGCAGCGTAGGAGGGACAAACCCCCTGAACACTGAAGCTTTCTTT. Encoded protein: CASSVGGTNPLNTEAFF.

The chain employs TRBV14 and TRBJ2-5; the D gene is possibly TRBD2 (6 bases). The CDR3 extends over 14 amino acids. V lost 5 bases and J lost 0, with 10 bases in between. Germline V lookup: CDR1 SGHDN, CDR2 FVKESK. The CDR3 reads CASSFPGDQETQYF. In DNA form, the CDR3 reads TGTGCCAGCAGCTTCCCGGGGGACCAAGAGACCCAGTACTTC.

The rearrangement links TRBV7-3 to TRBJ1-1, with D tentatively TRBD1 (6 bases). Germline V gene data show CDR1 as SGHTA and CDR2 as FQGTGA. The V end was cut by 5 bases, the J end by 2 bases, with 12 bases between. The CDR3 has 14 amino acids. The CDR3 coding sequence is TGTGCCAGCAGCACCTCGACAGGCAACACTGAAGCTTTCTTT. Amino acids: CASSTSTGNTEAFF.

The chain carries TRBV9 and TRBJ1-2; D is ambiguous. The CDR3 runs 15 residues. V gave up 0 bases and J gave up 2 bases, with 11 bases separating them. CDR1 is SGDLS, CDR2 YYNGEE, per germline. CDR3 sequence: CASSVDLGRNYGYTF. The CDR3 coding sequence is TGTGCCAGCAGCGTAGATTTGGGCCGAAACTATGGCTACACCTTC.

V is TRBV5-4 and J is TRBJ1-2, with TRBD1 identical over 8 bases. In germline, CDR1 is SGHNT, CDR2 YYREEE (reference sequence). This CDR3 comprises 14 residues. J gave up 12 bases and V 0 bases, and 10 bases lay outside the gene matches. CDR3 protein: CASSLGGQGARNTF. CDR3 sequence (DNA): TGTGCCAGCAGCTTGGGAGGTCAGGGGGCGCGGAACACCTTC.

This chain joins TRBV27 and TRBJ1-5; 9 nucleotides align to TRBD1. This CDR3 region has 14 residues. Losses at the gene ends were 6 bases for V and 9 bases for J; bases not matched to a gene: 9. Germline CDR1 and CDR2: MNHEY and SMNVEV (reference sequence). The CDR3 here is CASSTGQGSGPQHF. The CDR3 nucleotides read TGTGCCAGCAGCACGGGACAGGGAAGTGGGCCCCAGCATTTT.

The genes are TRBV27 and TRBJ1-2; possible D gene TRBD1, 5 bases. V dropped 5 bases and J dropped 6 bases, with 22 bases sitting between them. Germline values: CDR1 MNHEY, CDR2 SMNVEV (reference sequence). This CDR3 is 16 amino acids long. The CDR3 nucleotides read TGTGCCAGCAGTAACGCGGGGCCCCCGTCCCCCAATGGCTACACCTTC. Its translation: CASSNAGPPSPNGYTF.

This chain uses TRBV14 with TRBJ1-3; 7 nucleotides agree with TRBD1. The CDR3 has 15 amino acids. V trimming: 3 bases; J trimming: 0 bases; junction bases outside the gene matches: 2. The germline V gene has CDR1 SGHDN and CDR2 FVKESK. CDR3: CASSQTGSSGNTIYF. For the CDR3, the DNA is TGTGCCAGCAGCCAGACAGGGAGCTCTGGAAACACCATATATTTT.

Here the CDR3 reads CASSPFGDYYGYTF. The DNA for the CDR3 is TGTGCCAGCAGTCCGTTCGGGGATTACTATGGCTACACCTTC. The chain is built from TRBV6-5 and TRBJ1-2; D unclear. CDR1 MNHEY and CDR2 SVGAGI come from the germline V gene. V was pared by 5 bases and J by 3 bases, with 13 bases between. The CDR3 is 14 residues long.

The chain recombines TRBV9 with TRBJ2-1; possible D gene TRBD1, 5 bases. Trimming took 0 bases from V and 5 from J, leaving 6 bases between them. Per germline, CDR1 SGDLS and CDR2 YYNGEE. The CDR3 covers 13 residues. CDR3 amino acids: CASSVGQNNEQFF. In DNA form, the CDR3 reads TGTGCCAGCAGCGTAGGACAGAACAATGAGCAGTTCTTC.

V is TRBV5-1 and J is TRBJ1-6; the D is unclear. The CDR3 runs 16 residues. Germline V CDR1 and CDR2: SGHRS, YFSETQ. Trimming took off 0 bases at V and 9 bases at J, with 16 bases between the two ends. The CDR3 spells CASSLDSGSRSSPLHF. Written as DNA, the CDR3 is TGCGCCAGCAGCTTGGACAGCGGGTCCCGGAGTTCACCCCTCCACTTT.

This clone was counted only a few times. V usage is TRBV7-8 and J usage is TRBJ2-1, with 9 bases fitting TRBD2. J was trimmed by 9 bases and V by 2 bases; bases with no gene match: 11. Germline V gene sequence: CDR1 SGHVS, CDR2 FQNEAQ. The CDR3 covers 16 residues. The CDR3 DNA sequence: TGTGCCAGCAGCTTAAGAGCGGGAGGAGGCCAGGGTGAGCAGTTCTTC. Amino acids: CASSLRAGGGQGEQFF.

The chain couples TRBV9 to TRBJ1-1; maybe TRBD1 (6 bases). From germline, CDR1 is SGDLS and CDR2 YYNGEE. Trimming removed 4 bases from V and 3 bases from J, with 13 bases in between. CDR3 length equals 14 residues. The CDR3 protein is CASSPQGRDTEAFF. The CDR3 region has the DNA TGTGCCAGCAGCCCTCAGGGGAGGGACACTGAAGCTTTCTTT.

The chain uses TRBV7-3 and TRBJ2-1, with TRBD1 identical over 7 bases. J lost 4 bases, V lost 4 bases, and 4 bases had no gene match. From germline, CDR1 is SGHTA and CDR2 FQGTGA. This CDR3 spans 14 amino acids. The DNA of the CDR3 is TGTGCCAGCAGCTCGGGACAGCCATACAATGAGCAGTTCTTC. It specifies CASSSGQPYNEQFF. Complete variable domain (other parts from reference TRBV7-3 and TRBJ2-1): GAGVSQTPSNKVTEKGKYVELRCDPISGHTALYWYRQSLGQGPEFLIYFQGTGAADDSGLPNDRFFAVRPEGSVSTLKIQRTERGDSAVYLCASSSGQPYNEQFFGPGTRLTVL.

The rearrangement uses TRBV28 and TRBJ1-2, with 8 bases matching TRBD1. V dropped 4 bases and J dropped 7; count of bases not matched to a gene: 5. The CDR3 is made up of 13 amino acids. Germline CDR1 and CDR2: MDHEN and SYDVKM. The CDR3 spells CASSYQGAPGYTF. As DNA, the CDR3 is TGTGCCAGCAGTTATCAGGGGGCCCCTGGCTACACCTTC.

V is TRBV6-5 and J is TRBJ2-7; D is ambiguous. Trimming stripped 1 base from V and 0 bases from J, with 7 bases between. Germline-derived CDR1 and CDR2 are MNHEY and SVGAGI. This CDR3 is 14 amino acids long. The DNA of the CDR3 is TGTGCCAGCAGTTACTTGGCCTCCTCCTACGAGCAGTACTTC. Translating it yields CASSYLASSYEQYF.

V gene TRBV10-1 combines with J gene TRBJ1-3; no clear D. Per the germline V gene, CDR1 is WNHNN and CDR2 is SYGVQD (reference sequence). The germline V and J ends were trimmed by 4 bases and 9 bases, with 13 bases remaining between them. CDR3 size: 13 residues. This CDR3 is CASSVTPGSTIYF. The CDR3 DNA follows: TGCGCCAGCAGTGTGACCCCTGGGAGCACCATATATTTT.

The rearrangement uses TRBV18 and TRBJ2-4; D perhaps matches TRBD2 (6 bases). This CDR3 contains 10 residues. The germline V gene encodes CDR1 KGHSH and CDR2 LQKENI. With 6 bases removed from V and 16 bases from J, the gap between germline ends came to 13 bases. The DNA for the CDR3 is TGTGCCAGCTCGGAGGGGTTGGCATACTTC. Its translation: CASSEGLAYF.

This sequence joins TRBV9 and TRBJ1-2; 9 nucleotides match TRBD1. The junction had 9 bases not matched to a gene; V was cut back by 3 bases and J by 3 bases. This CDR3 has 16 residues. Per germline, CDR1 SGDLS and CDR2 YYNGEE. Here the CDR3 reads CASSAFNRDRDYGYTF. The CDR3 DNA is TGTGCCAGCAGCGCCTTTAACAGGGACAGGGACTATGGCTACACCTTC.

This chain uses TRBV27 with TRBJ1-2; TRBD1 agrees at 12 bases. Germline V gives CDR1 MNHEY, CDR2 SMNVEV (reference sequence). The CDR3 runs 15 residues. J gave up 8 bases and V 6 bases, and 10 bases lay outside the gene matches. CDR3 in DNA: TGTGCCAGCAGCCCGGGACAGGGGGCTGTTGGGGGCTACACCTTC. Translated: CASSPGQGAVGGYTF.

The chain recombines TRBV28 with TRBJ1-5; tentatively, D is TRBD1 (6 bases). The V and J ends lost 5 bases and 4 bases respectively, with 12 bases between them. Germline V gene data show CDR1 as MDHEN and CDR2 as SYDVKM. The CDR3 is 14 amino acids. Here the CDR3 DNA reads TGTGCCAGCAGTATCTCTCAGGGGAATCAGCCCCAGCATTTT. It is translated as CASSISQGNQPQHF.

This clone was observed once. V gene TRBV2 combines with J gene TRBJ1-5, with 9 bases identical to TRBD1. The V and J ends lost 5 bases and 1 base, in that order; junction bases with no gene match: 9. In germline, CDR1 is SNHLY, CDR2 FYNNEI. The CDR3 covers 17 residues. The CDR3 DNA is TGTGCCAGCAGTAACGGGACAGGGCCACTAAGCAATCAGCCCCAGCATTTT. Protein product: CASSNGTGPLSNQPQHF.

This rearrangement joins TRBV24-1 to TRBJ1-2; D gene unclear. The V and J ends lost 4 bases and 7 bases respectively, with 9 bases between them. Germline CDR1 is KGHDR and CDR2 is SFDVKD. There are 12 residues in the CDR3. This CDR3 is CATSETRGGYTF. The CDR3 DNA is TGTGCCACCAGTGAAACGCGAGGTGGCTACACCTTC.

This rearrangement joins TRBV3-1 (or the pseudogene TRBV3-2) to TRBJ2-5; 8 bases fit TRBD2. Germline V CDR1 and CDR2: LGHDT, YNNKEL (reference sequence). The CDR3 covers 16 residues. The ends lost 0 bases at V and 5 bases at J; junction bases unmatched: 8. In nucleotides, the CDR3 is TGTGCCAGCAGCCAAGACACCGGGAGGGCCGGGGAGACCCAGTACTTC. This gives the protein CASSQDTGRAGETQYF.

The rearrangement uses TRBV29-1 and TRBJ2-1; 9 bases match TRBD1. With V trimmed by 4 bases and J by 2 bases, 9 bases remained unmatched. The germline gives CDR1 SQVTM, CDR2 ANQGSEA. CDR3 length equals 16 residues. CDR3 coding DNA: TGCAGCGTTGGAGGGGTGGGACAGGGTACCTACAATGAGCAGTTCTTC. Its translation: CSVGGVGQGTYNEQFF.

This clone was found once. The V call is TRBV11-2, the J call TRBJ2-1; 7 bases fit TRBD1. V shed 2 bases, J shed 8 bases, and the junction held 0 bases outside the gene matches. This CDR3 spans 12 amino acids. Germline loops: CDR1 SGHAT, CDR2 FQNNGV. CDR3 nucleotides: TGTGCCAGCAGCTTAACAGGGGATGAGCAGTTCTTC. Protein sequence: CASSLTGDEQFF.

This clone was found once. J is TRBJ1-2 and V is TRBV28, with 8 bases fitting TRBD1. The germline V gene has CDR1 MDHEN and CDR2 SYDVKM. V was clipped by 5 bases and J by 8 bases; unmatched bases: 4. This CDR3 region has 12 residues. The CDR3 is CASSPRGRGYTF. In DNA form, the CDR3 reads TGTGCCAGCAGTCCCAGGGGGCGAGGCTACACCTTC.

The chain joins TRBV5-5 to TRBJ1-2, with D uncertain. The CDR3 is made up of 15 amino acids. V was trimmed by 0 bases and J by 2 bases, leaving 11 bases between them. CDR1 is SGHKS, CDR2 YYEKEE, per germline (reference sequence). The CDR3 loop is CASSLVDTVNYGYTF. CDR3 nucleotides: TGTGCCAGCAGCTTGGTAGATACAGTAAACTATGGCTACACCTTC.

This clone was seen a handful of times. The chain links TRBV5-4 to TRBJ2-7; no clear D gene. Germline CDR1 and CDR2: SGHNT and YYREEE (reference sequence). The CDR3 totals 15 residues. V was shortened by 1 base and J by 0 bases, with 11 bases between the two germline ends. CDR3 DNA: TGTGCCAGCAGCTTGTCCCCATCGAGCTCCTACGAGCAGTACTTC. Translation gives CASSLSPSSSYEQYF.

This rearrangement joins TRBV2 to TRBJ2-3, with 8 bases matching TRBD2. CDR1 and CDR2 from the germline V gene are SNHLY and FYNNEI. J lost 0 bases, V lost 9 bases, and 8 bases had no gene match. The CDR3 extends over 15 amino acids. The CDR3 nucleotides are TGTGCCAGGCAAGGGACTAGTAGAAGCACAGATACGCAGTATTTT. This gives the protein CARQGTSRSTDTQYF.